The 10 T cell receptor beta chains listed next were all sequenced from one sample in a study of glioma-infiltrating T cells. TCR alpha and beta CDR3 regions were amplified from RNA using iRepertoire nested multiplex PCR. Each CDR3 protein gets one entry after TCRdb re-called the multiplex PCR reads with MiXCR. Here the sample spans 100,000 to 150,000 distinct CDR3 sequences, around 25% being singletons. The sequenced sample consisted of glioma tissue, nonneoplastic brain tissue, or PBMCs (not recorded which). Every receptor here comes from a human donor with low-grade glioma or glioblastoma, undergoing nonglioma brain surgery, or in good health (not recorded which).

With regard to this clonotype: A much bigger clone sits one base away, suggesting this may be a read error. Because the CDR3 is missing its conserved closing phenylalanine or tryptophan, this is likely a read error. V gene TRBV7-9 combines with J gene TRBJ2-3; 9 nucleotides align to TRBD2. CDR1 is SEHNR, CDR2 FQNEAQ, per germline (reference sequence). Unmatched junction bases numbered 2, after V lost 5 bases and J lost 2 bases. The CDR3 spans 14 residues. CDR3 residues: CASSASGATDTQYS. The DNA of the CDR3 is TGTGCCAGCAGCGCTAGCGGGGCCACAGATACGCAGTATTCT.

On this clonotype: Without the conserved terminal phenylalanine or tryptophan, this CDR3 likely stems from a read error. The rearrangement uses TRBV7-3 and TRBJ1-5; D uncertain. From germline, CDR1 is SGHTA and CDR2 FQGTGA. The CDR3 is 13 amino acids. Trimming stripped 5 bases from V and 5 bases from J, with 10 bases between. CDR3 amino acids: CASSLSSDQPQHL. For the CDR3, the DNA is TGTGCCAGCAGCCTTAGCAGCGATCAGCCCCAGCATCTT.

This clonotype was recorded a few times. This chain links TRBV7-9 with TRBJ1-6, with TRBD1 as a possible D gene (5 bases). The CDR3 totals 16 residues. The V end lost 1 base, the J end lost 9 bases, and 16 bases lay between the germline ends. CDR1 is SEHNR, CDR2 FQNEAQ, per germline (reference sequence). The CDR3 nucleotides are TGTGCCAGCAGCTTAGACGGGGACCCGAAGGGTTCACCCCTCCACTTT. Amino acid sequence: CASSLDGDPKGSPLHF.

This clonotype was seen a handful of times. V is TRBV6-1 and J is TRBJ2-1, with 8 nucleotides matching TRBD2. The junction had 9 bases not matched to a gene; V was cut back by 3 bases and J by 8 bases. The germline V gene has CDR1 MNHNS and CDR2 SASEGT. CDR3 length equals 15 residues. The DNA of the CDR3 is TGTGCCAGCAGTGATAGCGCGGGGGGTACGGATGAGCAGTTCTTC. This gives the protein CASSDSAGGTDEQFF.

This clonotype has a handful of counts. V usage is TRBV28 and J usage is TRBJ2-7; D possibly matches TRBD1 or TRBD2 (5 bases each). Germline CDR1 reads MDHEN; CDR2 reads SYDVKM. CDR3 size: 16 residues. Trimming cost V 2 bases and J 0 bases, with 14 bases left between them. CDR3 sequence reads: CASSLGTALSSYEQYV. The CDR3, as DNA: TGTGCCAGCAGTTTAGGGACGGCCTTGAGCTCCTACGAGCAGTACGTC.

There are a few counts of this clonotype. No conserved phenylalanine or tryptophan ends this CDR3, so it is likely a read error. This chain joins TRBV7-2 and TRBJ2-1; 11 bases map to TRBD2. The J call may not be correct, given that the DNA end is closer to TRBJ2-7. Germline V CDR1 and CDR2: SGHTA, FQGNSA. The CDR3 consists of 14 residues. This chain's CDR3 is CASSLAGGLYEQYA. For the CDR3, the DNA is TGTGCCAGCAGTCTAGCGGGGGGTCTCTACGAGCAGTACGCC.

Of note for this clonotype: A single base separates this from a much larger clone, so it may be a read error. The chain links TRBV4-1 to TRBJ1-5; D perhaps matches TRBD1 (5 bases). CDR3 size: 17 residues. From germline, CDR1 is MGHRA and CDR2 YSYEKL. Trimming stripped 4 bases from V and 11 bases from J, with 27 bases between. The CDR3 bases are TGCGCCAGCAGCCTACCCATCGGGGATTCGGGGCGAGGGACCCAGCATTTT. Its protein is CASSLPIGDSGRGTQHF.

This clonotype was picked up a small number of times. CDR3 DNA sequence: TGTGCCACCAGTGATCCTAGCGGGAGGGCAGATACGCAGTATTTT. Translation gives CATSDPSGRADTQYF. The J gene is TRBJ2-3, the V gene TRBV24-1; TRBD2 agrees at 12 bases. The CDR3 covers 15 residues. The germline CDR1 and CDR2 sequences are KGHDR and SFDVKD. J was trimmed by 4 bases and V by 3 bases; bases with no gene match: 1.

This chain uses TRBV6-7 with TRBJ2-7, with D maybe TRBD2 (5 bases). TRBV6-7 has ORF status, its function being uncertain. Trimming removed 0 bases at V and 0 bases at J, with 12 bases between. CDR3 length: 16 residues. In DNA form, the CDR3 reads TGTGCCAGCAGTTACTCGAGAGCGGCCGGCTCCTACGAGCAGTACGTC. Its protein is CASSYSRAAGSYEQYV.

The V and J genes are TRBV7-9 and TRBJ1-3; D remains ambiguous. V lost 0 bases and J lost 0, with 9 bases in between. The CDR3 length is 16 residues. The V gene's germline CDR1 is SEHNR and CDR2 FQNEAQ (reference sequence). The CDR3 protein is CASSLAPGISGNTIYF. Here the CDR3 DNA reads TGTGCCAGCAGCTTAGCTCCCGGAATCTCTGGAAACACCATATATTTT.